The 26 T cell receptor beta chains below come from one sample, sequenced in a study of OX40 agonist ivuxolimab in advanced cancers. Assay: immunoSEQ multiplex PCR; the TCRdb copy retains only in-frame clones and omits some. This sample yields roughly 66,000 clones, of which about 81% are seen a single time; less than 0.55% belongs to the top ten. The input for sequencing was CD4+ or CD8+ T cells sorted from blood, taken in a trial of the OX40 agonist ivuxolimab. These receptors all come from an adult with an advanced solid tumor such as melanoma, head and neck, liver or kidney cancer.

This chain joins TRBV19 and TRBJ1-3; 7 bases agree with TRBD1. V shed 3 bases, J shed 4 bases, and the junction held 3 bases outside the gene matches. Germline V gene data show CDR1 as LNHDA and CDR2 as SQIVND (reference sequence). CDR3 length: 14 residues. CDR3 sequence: CASSIRTGGNTIYF. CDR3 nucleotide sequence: TGTGCCAGTAGTATCCGGACAGGAGGAAACACCATATATTTT.

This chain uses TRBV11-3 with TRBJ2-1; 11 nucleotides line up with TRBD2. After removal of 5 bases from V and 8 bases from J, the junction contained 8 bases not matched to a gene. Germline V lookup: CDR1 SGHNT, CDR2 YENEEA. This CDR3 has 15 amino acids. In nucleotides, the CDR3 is TGTGCCAGCAGCCGTAGCGGGAGGGCCTCTGATGAGCAGTTCTTC. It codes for CASSRSGRASDEQFF.

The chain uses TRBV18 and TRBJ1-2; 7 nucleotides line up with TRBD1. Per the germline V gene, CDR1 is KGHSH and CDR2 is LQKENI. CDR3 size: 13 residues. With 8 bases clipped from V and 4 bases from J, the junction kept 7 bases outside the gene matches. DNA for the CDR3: TGTGCCAGCCGGGGAGGGACAGCCTATGGCTACACCTTC. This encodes CASRGGTAYGYTF.

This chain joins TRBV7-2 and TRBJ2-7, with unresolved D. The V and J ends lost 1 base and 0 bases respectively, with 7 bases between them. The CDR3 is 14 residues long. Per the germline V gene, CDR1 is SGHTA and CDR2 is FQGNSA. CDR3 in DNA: TGTGCCAGCAGCTTAGATAGGAGCTCCTACGAGCAGTACTTC. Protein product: CASSLDRSSYEQYF.

CDR3 protein: CASSPQAQGNTIYF. CDR3 nucleotides: TGTGCCAGCAGCCCGCAGGCTCAGGGAAACACCATATATTTT. J is TRBJ1-3 and V is TRBV5-4, with D unclear. Trimming took 4 bases from V and 4 from J, leaving 12 bases between them. This CDR3 has 14 amino acids. CDR1 and CDR2 (germline): SGHNT, YYREEE (reference sequence).

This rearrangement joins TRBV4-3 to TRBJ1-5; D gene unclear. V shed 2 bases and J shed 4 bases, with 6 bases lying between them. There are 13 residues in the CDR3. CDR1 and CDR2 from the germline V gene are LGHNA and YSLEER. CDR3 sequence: CASSQPGNQPQHF. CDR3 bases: TGCGCCAGCAGCCAACCTGGAAATCAGCCCCAGCATTTT.

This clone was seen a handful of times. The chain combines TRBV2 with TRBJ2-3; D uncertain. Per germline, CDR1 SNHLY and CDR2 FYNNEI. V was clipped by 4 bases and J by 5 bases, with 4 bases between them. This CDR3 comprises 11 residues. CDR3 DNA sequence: TGTGCCAGCAGTGGGCGAGATACGCAGTATTTT. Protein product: CASSGRDTQYF.

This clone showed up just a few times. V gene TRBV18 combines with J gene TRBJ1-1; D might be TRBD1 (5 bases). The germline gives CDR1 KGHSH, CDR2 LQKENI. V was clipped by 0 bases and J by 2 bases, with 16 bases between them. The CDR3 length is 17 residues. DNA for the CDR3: TGTGCCAGCTCACCACCCCAGCAGGGACGTGTTAACACTGAAGCTTTCTTT. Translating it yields CASSPPQQGRVNTEAFF.

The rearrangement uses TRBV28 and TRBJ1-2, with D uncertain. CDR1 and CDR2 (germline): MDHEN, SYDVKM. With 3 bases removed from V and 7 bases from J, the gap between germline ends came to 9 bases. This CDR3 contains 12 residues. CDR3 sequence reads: CASSLASLGYTF. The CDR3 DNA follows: TGTGCCAGCAGTTTGGCAAGCCTTGGCTACACCTTC.

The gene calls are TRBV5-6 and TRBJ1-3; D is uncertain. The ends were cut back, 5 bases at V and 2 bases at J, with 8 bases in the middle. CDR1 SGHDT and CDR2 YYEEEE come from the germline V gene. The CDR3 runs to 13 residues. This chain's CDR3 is CASRSLPGNTIYF. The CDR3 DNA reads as TGTGCCAGCAGAAGTTTGCCTGGAAACACCATATATTTT.

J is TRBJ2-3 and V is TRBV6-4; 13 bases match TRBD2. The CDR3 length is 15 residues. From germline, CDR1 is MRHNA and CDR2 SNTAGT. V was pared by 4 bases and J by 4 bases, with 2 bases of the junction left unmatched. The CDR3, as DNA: TGTGCCAGCAGTGTTGGACTAGCGGGGGCAGATACGCAGTATTTT. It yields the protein CASSVGLAGADTQYF.

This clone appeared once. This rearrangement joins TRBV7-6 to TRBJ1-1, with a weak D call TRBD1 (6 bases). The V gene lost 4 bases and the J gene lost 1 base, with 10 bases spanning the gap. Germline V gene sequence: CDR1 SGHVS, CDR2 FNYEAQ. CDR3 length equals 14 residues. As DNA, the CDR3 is TGTGCCAGCAGCTCCGGGGGGCGGAACACTGAAGCTTTCTTT. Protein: CASSSGGRNTEAFF.

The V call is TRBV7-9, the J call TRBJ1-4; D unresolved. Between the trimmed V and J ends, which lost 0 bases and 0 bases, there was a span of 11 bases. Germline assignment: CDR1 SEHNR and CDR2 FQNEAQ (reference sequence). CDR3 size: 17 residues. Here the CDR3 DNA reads TGTGCCAGCAGCTTAGCGAGGGCGGCTGCAACTAATGAAAAACTGTTTTTT. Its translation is CASSLARAAATNEKLFF.

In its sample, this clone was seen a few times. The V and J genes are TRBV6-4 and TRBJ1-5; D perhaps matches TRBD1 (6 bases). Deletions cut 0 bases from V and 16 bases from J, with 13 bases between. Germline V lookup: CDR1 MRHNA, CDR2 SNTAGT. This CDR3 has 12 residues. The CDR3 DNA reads TGTGCCAGCAGTGACTCTGGACAGTGTCCCCATTTT. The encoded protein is CASSDSGQCPHF.

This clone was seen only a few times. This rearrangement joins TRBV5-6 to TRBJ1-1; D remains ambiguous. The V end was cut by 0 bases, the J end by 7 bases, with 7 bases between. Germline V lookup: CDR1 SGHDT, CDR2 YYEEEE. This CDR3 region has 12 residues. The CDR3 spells CASSLGVLEAFF. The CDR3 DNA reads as TGTGCCAGCAGCTTGGGGGTACTTGAAGCTTTCTTT.

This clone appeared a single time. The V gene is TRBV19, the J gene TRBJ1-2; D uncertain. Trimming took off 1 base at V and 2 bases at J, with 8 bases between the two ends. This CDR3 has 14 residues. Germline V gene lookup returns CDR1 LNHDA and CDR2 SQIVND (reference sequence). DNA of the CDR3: TGTGCCAGTAGTATAGCCCTGTCCAACTATGGCTACACCTTC. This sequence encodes CASSIALSNYGYTF. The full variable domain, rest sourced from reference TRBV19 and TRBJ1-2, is DGGITQSPKYLFRKEGQNVTLSCEQNLNHDAMYWYRQDPGQGLRLIYYSQIVNDFQKGDIAEGYSVSREKKESFPLTVTSAQKNPTAFYLCASSIALSNYGYTFGSGTRLTVV.

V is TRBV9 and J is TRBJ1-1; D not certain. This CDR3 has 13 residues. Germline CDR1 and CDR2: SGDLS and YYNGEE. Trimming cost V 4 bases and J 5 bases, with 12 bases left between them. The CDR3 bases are TGTGCCAGCAGCACAAGTGAAAGGACTGAAGCTTTCTTT. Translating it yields CASSTSERTEAFF.

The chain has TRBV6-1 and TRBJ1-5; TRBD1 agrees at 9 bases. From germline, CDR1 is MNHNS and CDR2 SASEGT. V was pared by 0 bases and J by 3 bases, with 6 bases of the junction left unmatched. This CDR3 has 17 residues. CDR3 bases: TGTGCCAGCAGTGAAGCGGGACAGGGAAGAAACAATCAGCCCCAGCATTTT. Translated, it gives CASSEAGQGRNNQPQHF.

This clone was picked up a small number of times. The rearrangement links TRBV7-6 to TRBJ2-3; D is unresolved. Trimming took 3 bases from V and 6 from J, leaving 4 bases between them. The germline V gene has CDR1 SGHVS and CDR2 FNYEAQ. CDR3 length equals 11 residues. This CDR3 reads CASSFTDTQYF. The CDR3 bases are TGTGCCAGCAGCTTTACGGATACGCAGTATTTT. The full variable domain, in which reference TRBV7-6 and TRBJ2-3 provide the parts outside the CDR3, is GAGVSQSPRYKVTKRGQDVALRCDPISGHVSLYWYRQALGQGPEFLTYFNYEAQQDKSGLPNDRFSAERPEGSISTLTIQRTEQRDSAMYRCASSFTDTQYFGPGTRLTVL.

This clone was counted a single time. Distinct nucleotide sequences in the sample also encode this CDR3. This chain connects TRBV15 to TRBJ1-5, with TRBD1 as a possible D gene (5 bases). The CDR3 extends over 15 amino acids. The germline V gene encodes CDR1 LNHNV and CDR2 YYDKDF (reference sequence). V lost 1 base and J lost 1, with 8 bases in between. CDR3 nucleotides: TGTGCCACCAGCAGAGGGGGCGGCAGCAATCAGCCCCAGCATTTT. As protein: CATSRGGGSNQPQHF.

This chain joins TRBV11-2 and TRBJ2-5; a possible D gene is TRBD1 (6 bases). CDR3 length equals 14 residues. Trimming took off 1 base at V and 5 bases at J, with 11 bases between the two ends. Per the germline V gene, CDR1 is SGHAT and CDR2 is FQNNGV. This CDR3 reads CASSLGTAGETQYF. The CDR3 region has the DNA TGTGCCAGCAGCTTAGGGACAGCAGGGGAGACCCAGTACTTC.

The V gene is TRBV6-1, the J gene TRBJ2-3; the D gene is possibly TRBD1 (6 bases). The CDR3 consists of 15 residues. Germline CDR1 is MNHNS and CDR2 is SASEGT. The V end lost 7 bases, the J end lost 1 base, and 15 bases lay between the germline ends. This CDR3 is CASTNRDARTDTQYF. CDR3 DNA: TGTGCCAGCACTAACAGGGACGCGCGCACAGATACGCAGTATTTT.

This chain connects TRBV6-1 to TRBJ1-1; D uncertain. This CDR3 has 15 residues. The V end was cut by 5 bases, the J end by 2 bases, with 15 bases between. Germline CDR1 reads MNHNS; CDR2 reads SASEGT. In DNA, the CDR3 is TGTGCCAGCAGTACCCTCCGGCCGGGAAACACTGAAGCTTTCTTT. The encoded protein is CASSTLRPGNTEAFF.

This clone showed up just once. CDR3 nucleotide sequence: TGTGCCAGCAGTCGAACGGGGGGCACGACTCAGCCCCAGCATTTT. This translates into CASSRTGGTTQPQHF. The rearrangement joins TRBV7-2 to TRBJ1-5, with a weak D call TRBD1 (6 bases). Trimming left V 6 bases short and J 6 bases short, with 18 bases between. The CDR3 consists of 15 residues. CDR1 SGHTA and CDR2 FQGNSA come from the germline V gene.

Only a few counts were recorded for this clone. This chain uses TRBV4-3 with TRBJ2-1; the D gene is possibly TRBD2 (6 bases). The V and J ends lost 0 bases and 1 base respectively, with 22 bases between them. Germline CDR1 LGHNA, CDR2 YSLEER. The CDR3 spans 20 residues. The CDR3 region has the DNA TGCGCCAGCAGCCAAGAAGGCCCGCCCAGATGGGGGGTATCCTACAATGAGCAGTTCTTC. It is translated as CASSQEGPPRWGVSYNEQFF.

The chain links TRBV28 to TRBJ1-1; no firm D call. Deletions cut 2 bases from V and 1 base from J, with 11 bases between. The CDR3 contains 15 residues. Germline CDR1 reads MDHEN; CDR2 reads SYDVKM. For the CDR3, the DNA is TGTGCCAGCAGTTTAAATCCTCGGTCGAACACTGAAGCTTTCTTT. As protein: CASSLNPRSNTEAFF.